This T cell receptor (beta chain) was recorded in a study of identical twins. CDR1 is SGHRS and CDR2 is YFSETQ in the germline V gene. The CDR3 is 12 residues long. Many counts were recorded for this clonotype. An end of the junction differs from the germline gene, which may be a read error. MiXCR was run by TCRdb on the 5' RACE reads, yielding one entry per CDR3 protein. The repertoire holds some 710,000 distinct CDR3 sequences, less than 7% seen once, with about 1.8% in the top ten. The chain employs TRBV5-1 and TRBJ2-1; perhaps TRBD2 as D (6 bases). The TCR was taken from a man between 18 and 35 years old in good health. Sequencing was done on a sample of naive T cells sorted from blood. The CDR3 loop reads CASSLTRNDQFF. CDR3 DNA sequence: TGCGCCAGCAGCCTGACTAGGAATGATCAGTTCTTC.